This T cell receptor beta chain was recorded in a study of T cells after yellow fever vaccination. TCRdb itself ran the 5' RACE reads through MiXCR, one entry per CDR3 protein. Here the sample spans fewer than 450,000 distinct CDR3 sequences, around 4.1% being singletons. Findings of the study overall: Peaking on day 5 versus 15, the secondary response was faster but weaker.

V lost 5 bases to trimming and J lost 4 bases; unmatched junction nucleotides: 3. The CDR3 is made up of 15 amino acids. Germline lookup yields CDR1 ENHRY and CDR2 SYGVKD. To note about this clonotype: The antigen is unknown.

The sample in question was PBMCs, obtained 5 days after the yellow fever booster vaccination. This chain joins TRBV10-3 and TRBJ2-3; 13 nucleotides align to TRBD2. This TCR was recovered from a man younger than 35 who received the YFV17D yellow fever vaccine. CDR3 loop: CAISRTSGGSDTQYF. The CDR3 DNA reads TGTGCCATCAGTCGGACTAGCGGGGGTTCAGATACGCAGTATTTT.